This TCR beta chain was obtained from a study of T cells after yellow fever vaccination. The study's findings and limits: Sorted repertoires could include abundant contaminating clonotypes from bulk cells.

The CDR3 is 14 amino acids. The V end was cut by 4 bases, the J end by 5 bases, with 9 bases between. Per germline, CDR1 SEHNR and CDR2 FQNEAQ (reference sequence). This clonotype was observed a few times. Its target is not known. Each CDR3 protein is one row after TCRdb ran MiXCR on the 5' RACE reads. The sample has hundreds of thousands of distinct CDR3 sequences, around 3.9% seen once. The genes are TRBV7-9 and TRBJ1-6; D is uncertain. This receptor was obtained from a man younger than 30 who received the YFV17D yellow fever vaccine. Source: PBMCs, taken on the day of the yellow fever booster vaccination. CDR3: CASSSGVNNSPLHF. For the CDR3, the DNA is TGTGCCAGCAGCTCCGGGGTAAATAATTCACCCCTCCACTTT.